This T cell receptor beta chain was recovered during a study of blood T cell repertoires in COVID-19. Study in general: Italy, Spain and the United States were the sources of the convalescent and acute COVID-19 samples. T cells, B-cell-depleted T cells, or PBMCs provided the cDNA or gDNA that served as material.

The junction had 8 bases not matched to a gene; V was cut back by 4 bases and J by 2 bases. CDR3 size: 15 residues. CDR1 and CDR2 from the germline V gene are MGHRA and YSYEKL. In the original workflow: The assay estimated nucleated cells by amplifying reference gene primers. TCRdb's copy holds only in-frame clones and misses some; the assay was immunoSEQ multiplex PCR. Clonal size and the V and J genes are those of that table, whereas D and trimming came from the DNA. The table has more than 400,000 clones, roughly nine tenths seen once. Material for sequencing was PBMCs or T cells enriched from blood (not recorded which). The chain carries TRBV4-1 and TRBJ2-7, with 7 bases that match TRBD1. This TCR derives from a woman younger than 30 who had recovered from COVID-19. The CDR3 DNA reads TGCGCCAGCAGCCGAGACAGGGATGATACCTACGAGCAGTACTTC. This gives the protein CASSRDRDDTYEQYF.